This passage covers 21 T cell receptor beta chains from one sample sequenced in a study of cytomegalovirus exposure and HLA in healthy donors. The study ran its PCR with 60 Vbeta and 13 Jbeta primers. Sequencing used immunoSEQ multiplex PCR; TCRdb keeps in-frame clones, though not all of them. The sample records 150,000 or so clones, around 84% being singletons. The sample comprised PBMCs. Receptors originate from a man aged 50-59 years in good health and CMV-seronegative.

This clone showed up just a few times. The CDR3 DNA is TGCGCCAGCAGCCGAATAACGCCCAGGGACAGGGATAACTATGGCTACACCTTC. Translation: CASSRITPRDRDNYGYTF. The V gene is TRBV4-1, the J gene TRBJ1-2; 9 bases agree with TRBD1. V shed 4 bases and J 1 base; nucleotides not matched to a gene: 13. Germline V gene sequence: CDR1 MGHRA, CDR2 YSYEKL. This CDR3 is built from 18 residues.

The gene calls are TRBV30 and TRBJ1-4, with unresolved D. Germline loops: CDR1 GTSNPN, CDR2 SVGIG (reference sequence). Trimming removed 0 bases at V and 8 bases at J, with 16 bases between. The CDR3 contains 15 residues. CDR3 nucleotides: TGTGCCTGGAGTGTCCCGGACTGGATGATGGAAAAACTGTTTTTT. Its protein product is CAWSVPDWMMEKLFF. Using reference TRBV30 and TRBJ1-4 for the parts outside the CDR3, the full variable domain is SQTIHQWPATLVQPVGSPLSLECTVEGTSNPNLYWYRQAAGRGLQLLFYSVGIGQISSEVPQNLSASRPQDRQFILSSKKLLLSDSGFYLCAWSVPDWMMEKLFFGSGTQLSVL.

This rearrangement joins TRBV7-6 to TRBJ1-2, with 9 bases identical to TRBD1. The germline gives CDR1 SGHVS, CDR2 FNYEAQ. The CDR3 covers 14 residues. Losses at the gene ends were 5 bases for V and 4 bases for J; bases not matched to a gene: 5. CDR3 nucleotide sequence: TGTGCCAGCAGCCCAGGGACAGGGCTCTATGGCTACACCTTC. As protein: CASSPGTGLYGYTF.

A single count supports this clone. This chain joins TRBV7-3 and TRBJ2-2; D is possibly TRBD2 (5 bases). The CDR3 spans 15 residues. V was cut by 5 bases and J by 0 bases, with 10 bases left in between. The germline gives CDR1 SGHTA, CDR2 FQGTGA. The CDR3 is CASSQSGTNTGELFF. CDR3 sequence (DNA): TGTGCCAGCAGCCAATCCGGGACGAACACCGGGGAGCTGTTTTTT. Complete variable domain (other parts from reference TRBV7-3 and TRBJ2-2): GAGVSQTPSNKVTEKGKYVELRCDPISGHTALYWYRQSLGQGPEFLIYFQGTGAADDSGLPNDRFFAVRPEGSVSTLKIQRTERGDSAVYLCASSQSGTNTGELFFGEGSRLTVL.

The chain uses TRBV9 and TRBJ2-1; 11 bases agree with TRBD2. CDR1 and CDR2 from the germline V gene are SGDLS and YYNGEE. The CDR3 runs to 15 residues. The V and J ends lost 3 bases and 9 bases, in that order; junction bases with no gene match: 8. Written as DNA, the CDR3 is TGTGCCAGCAGCGAGGGGACTAGCGGAGTAGCTGAGCAGTTCTTC. Its translation: CASSEGTSGVAEQFF. Full variable domain (missing parts from reference TRBV9 and TRBJ2-1): DSGVTQTPKHLITATGQRVTLRCSPRSGDLSVYWYQQSLDQGLQFLIQYYNGEERAKGNILERFSAQQFPDLHSELNLSSLELGDSALYFCASSEGTSGVAEQFFGPGTRLTVL.

This clone was seen at least ten times. The J gene is TRBJ1-1, the V gene TRBV5-4; TRBD1 matches at 7 bases. Germline trimming cut 4 bases from V and 0 bases from J; bases unmatched to any gene: 9. The CDR3 covers 16 residues. Germline V lookup: CDR1 SGHNT, CDR2 YYREEE (reference sequence). The CDR3 reads CASSTGTASLNTEAFF. The CDR3 coding sequence is TGTGCCAGCAGCACTGGGACAGCTTCTTTGAACACTGAAGCTTTCTTT.

V and J are TRBV7-9 and TRBJ2-2; TRBD2 might be the D (5 bases). The length of the CDR3 is 15 residues. V gave up 1 base and J gave up 1 base, with 7 bases separating them. CDR1 SEHNR and CDR2 FQNEAQ come from the germline V gene (reference sequence). CDR3 nucleotides: TGTGCCAGCAGCTTAGAGAGGGAGAACACCGGGGAGCTGTTTTTT. Its protein is CASSLERENTGELFF.

The J gene is TRBJ2-7, the V gene TRBV11-2; the match to TRBD2 covers 8 bases. There are 15 residues in the CDR3. Germline CDR1 is SGHAT and CDR2 is FQNNGV. J lost 6 bases, V lost 5 bases, and 12 bases had no gene match. The CDR3 sequence is CASSPTGTSPSEQYF. The CDR3 DNA reads as TGTGCCAGCAGCCCCACCGGGACTAGTCCCTCCGAGCAGTACTTC.

The chain employs TRBV30 and TRBJ2-7, with no clear D. Trimming removed 0 bases from V and 0 bases from J, with 9 bases in between. The germline V gene has CDR1 GTSNPN and CDR2 SVGIG (reference sequence). The CDR3 length is 14 residues. The CDR3 spells CAWSVRGSSYEQYF. The DNA of the CDR3 is TGTGCCTGGAGTGTACGCGGCAGCTCCTACGAGCAGTACTTC.

J is TRBJ2-5 and V is TRBV4-2; possible D gene TRBD2, 7 bases. V lost 4 bases and J lost 5, with 14 bases in between. CDR1 and CDR2 (germline): LGHNA, YNFKEQ. The CDR3 has 14 residues. The CDR3 DNA follows: TGTGCCAGCAGCCCGGCGGGGGCGACGGAGACCCAGTACTTC. Its protein is CASSPAGATETQYF.

Note on this clone: This sample also contains other DNA sequences that code for the same CDR3. The chain links TRBV7-9 to TRBJ1-5; tentatively, D is TRBD1 (5 bases). Germline values: CDR1 SEHNR, CDR2 FQNEAQ (reference sequence). This CDR3 region has 14 residues. The V and J ends lost 5 bases and 0 bases respectively, with 8 bases between them. The CDR3 sequence: CASSRDSSNQPQHF. CDR3 bases: TGTGCCAGCAGCCGAGACAGTAGCAATCAGCCCCAGCATTTT.

The chain employs TRBV6-5 and TRBJ1-1; 8 bases map to TRBD1. V was pared by 6 bases and J by 6 bases, with 6 bases of the junction left unmatched. Germline CDR1 MNHEY, CDR2 SVGAGI. The CDR3 spans 13 residues. The CDR3 bases are TGTGCCAGCAGCGAGGACAGGGCCTCTGAAGCTTTCTTT. The encoded protein is CASSEDRASEAFF.

Only one count was recorded for this clone. V usage is TRBV19 and J usage is TRBJ1-1, with TRBD1 identical over 11 bases. This CDR3 region has 15 residues. After removal of 5 bases from V and 5 bases from J, the junction contained 7 bases not matched to a gene. CDR1 LNHDA and CDR2 SQIVND come from the germline V gene (reference sequence). This CDR3 reads CASSGTGGRVTEAFF. The CDR3 bases are TGTGCCAGTAGTGGGACAGGGGGTAGGGTAACTGAAGCTTTCTTT.

The V call is TRBV6-1, the J call TRBJ1-1; unclear D gene. V was clipped by 2 bases and J by 1 base, with 5 bases between them. Germline CDR1 MNHNS, CDR2 SASEGT. CDR3 length: 13 residues. For the CDR3, the DNA is TGTGCCAGCAGTGAATGGAGGAACACTGAAGCTTTCTTT. Encoded protein: CASSEWRNTEAFF.

The chain uses TRBV7-6 and TRBJ1-5; TRBD1 agrees at 7 bases. V shed 5 bases, J shed 5 bases, and the junction held 6 bases outside the gene matches. This CDR3 has 14 residues. Germline loops: CDR1 SGHVS, CDR2 FNYEAQ. CDR3 bases: TGTGCCAGCAGCCAGACAGGGCCATATCAGCCCCAGCATTTT. This codes for CASSQTGPYQPQHF.

This clone was seen a few times. The chain joins TRBV11-1 to TRBJ2-1, with TRBD2 identical over 14 bases. This CDR3 has 15 amino acids. V shed 6 bases, J shed 9 bases, and the junction held 7 bases outside the gene matches. Germline V gives CDR1 SGHAT, CDR2 FQDESV (reference sequence). The CDR3 nucleotides are TGTGCCAGCAGGCCCGGGACTAGCGGGAGAGCTGAGCAGTTCTTC. Its translation: CASRPGTSGRAEQFF.

This clone was seen a single time. The rearrangement joins TRBV7-8 to TRBJ2-2, with D hard to call. In germline, CDR1 is SGHVS, CDR2 FQNEAQ. The CDR3 extends over 14 amino acids. Trimming cost V 4 bases and J 5 bases, with 11 bases left between them. CDR3 residues: CASSSMSRTGELFF. Here the CDR3 DNA reads TGTGCCAGCAGCTCGATGTCGCGGACCGGGGAGCTGTTTTTT.

This rearrangement joins TRBV7-9 to TRBJ1-1, with 10 bases identical to TRBD1. This CDR3 contains 15 residues. The germline V gene encodes CDR1 SEHNR and CDR2 FQNEAQ (reference sequence). V was pared by 1 base and J by 1 base, with 0 bases of the junction left unmatched. The CDR3 bases are TGTGCCAGCAGCTTAGGGACAGGGGGGAACACTGAAGCTTTCTTT. It translates to CASSLGTGGNTEAFF.

The J gene is TRBJ1-3, the V gene TRBV30, with a weak D call TRBD1 (5 bases). The CDR3 runs 14 residues. Germline CDR1 and CDR2: GTSNPN and SVGIG (reference sequence). The V gene lost 3 bases and the J gene lost 7 bases, with 16 bases spanning the gap. The CDR3 DNA sequence: TGTGCCTGGAGAGGAGATAACAAGGGGAACACCATATATTTT. This encodes CAWRGDNKGNTIYF.

This sequence joins TRBV5-4 and TRBJ1-1, with TRBD1 matching 7 bases. The germline V gene has CDR1 SGHNT and CDR2 YYREEE (reference sequence). Trimming at V came to 6 bases and at J to 1 base, leaving 9 bases not matched to a gene. The CDR3 length is 15 residues. CDR3 region: CASTKKQGPNTEAFF. The CDR3 DNA reads as TGTGCCAGCACCAAAAAACAGGGGCCGAACACTGAAGCTTTCTTT.

This clone was recorded once. This rearrangement joins TRBV19 to TRBJ1-3, with D unclear. Per germline, CDR1 LNHDA and CDR2 SQIVND (reference sequence). The CDR3 has 16 residues. Trimming left V 9 bases short and J 0 bases short, with 18 bases between. This chain's CDR3 is CASRSGGIDSGNTIYF. CDR3 coding DNA: TGTGCCAGCCGTTCAGGAGGGATCGACTCTGGAAACACCATATATTTT.